One and the same sample provided the 26 T cell receptor beta chains below, sequenced in a study of cytomegalovirus exposure and HLA in healthy donors. PCR involved 60 Vbeta and 13 Jbeta primers. Assay: immunoSEQ multiplex PCR; the TCRdb copy retains only in-frame clones and omits some. The sample contains some 130,000 clones, about 71% of which appear only once. The sequenced sample was PBMCs. The receptors shown here come from an older woman in good health and CMV-seropositive.

In DNA, the CDR3 is TGTGCCAGCGGCTATGAGGGCTATAGCAATCAGCCCCAGCATTTT. Translated, it gives CASGYEGYSNQPQHF. The chain has TRBV6-1 and TRBJ1-5; D remains ambiguous. The CDR3 loop spans 15 amino acids. V dropped 8 bases and J dropped 0 bases, with 14 bases sitting between them. In germline, CDR1 is MNHNS, CDR2 SASEGT.

This clone was observed a few times. The chain combines TRBV10-2 with TRBJ2-6; 7 positions match TRBD1. The CDR3 runs to 15 residues. Trimming removed 4 bases from V and 4 bases from J; junction bases left unmatched: 4. Germline CDR1 reads WSHSY; CDR2 reads SAAADI. CDR3 loop: CASSGTGVGANVLTF. The CDR3 DNA sequence: TGCGCCAGCAGTGGCACAGGGGTCGGGGCCAACGTCCTGACTTTC.

The chain combines TRBV7-3 with TRBJ2-1; D is possibly TRBD1 (6 bases). Trimming cost V 4 bases and J 6 bases, with 7 bases left between them. The germline V gene has CDR1 SGHTA and CDR2 FQGTGA. The CDR3 covers 12 residues. The CDR3 DNA is TGTGCCAGCAGCTCACAGGGCAATGAGCAGTTCTTC. Protein product: CASSSQGNEQFF. Full variable domain (missing parts from reference TRBV7-3 and TRBJ2-1): GAGVSQTPSNKVTEKGKYVELRCDPISGHTALYWYRQSLGQGPEFLIYFQGTGAADDSGLPNDRFFAVRPEGSVSTLKIQRTERGDSAVYLCASSSQGNEQFFGPGTRLTVL.

The V and J genes are TRBV6-1 and TRBJ2-7; maybe TRBD2 (5 bases). This CDR3 comprises 15 residues. In germline, CDR1 is MNHNS, CDR2 SASEGT. The V end lost 7 bases, the J end lost 2 bases, and 18 bases lay between the germline ends. CDR3 nucleotide sequence: TGTGCCAGCACCAGAGAGAGGGAACTACCCTACGAGCAGTACTTC. This gives the protein CASTRERELPYEQYF.

This chain uses TRBV9 with TRBJ1-2, with D uncertain. CDR3 length: 14 residues. In germline, CDR1 is SGDLS, CDR2 YYNGEE. The V gene lost 0 bases and the J gene lost 8 bases, with 14 bases spanning the gap. The CDR3 spells CASSVADGQEGYTF. The CDR3 nucleotides read TGTGCCAGCAGCGTAGCAGATGGTCAGGAAGGCTACACCTTC. Full variable domain (remainder filled in from reference TRBV9 and TRBJ1-2): DSGVTQTPKHLITATGQRVTLRCSPRSGDLSVYWYQQSLDQGLQFLIQYYNGEERAKGNILERFSAQQFPDLHSELNLSSLELGDSALYFCASSVADGQEGYTFGSGTRLTVV.

This chain's CDR3 is CARSLSGVNTEAFF. CDR3 nucleotides: TGTGCCAGAAGCTTATCAGGGGTGAACACTGAAGCTTTCTTT. The rearrangement joins TRBV5-3 to TRBJ1-1, with D possibly matching TRBD1 (6 bases). TRBV5-3 is placed among ORFs of uncertain function. Trimming took off 2 bases at V and 0 bases at J, with 8 bases between the two ends. The CDR3 is 14 amino acids.

The V call is TRBV4-2, the J call TRBJ2-1, with D possibly TRBD1 on 5 matching bases. Germline CDR1 LGHNA, CDR2 YNFKEQ. This CDR3 is built from 16 residues. V was cut by 0 bases and J by 11 bases, with 20 bases left in between. In DNA, the CDR3 is TGTGCCAGCAGCCAAGATGGGGCAGGGTTCCGAGATCAGCAGTTCTTC. Residues: CASSQDGAGFRDQQFF.

J is TRBJ1-1 and V is TRBV5-1; D might be TRBD1 (5 bases). CDR1 SGHRS and CDR2 YFSETQ come from the germline V gene. The germline V and J ends were trimmed by 5 bases and 1 base, with 12 bases remaining between them. The CDR3 loop spans 14 amino acids. The CDR3 DNA reads as TGCGCCAGCAGGGGTATAGGGGCGAACACTGAAGCTTTCTTT. This gives the protein CASRGIGANTEAFF.

The V call is TRBV7-9, the J call TRBJ1-1, with TRBD1 identical over 7 bases. The V gene end was trimmed by 0 bases and the J gene end by 2 bases; junction bases not matched to a gene: 9. Looked up from germline, CDR1 is SEHNR and CDR2 is FQNEAQ (reference sequence). This CDR3 is 17 amino acids long. The CDR3 sequence: CASSLAPGQTVNTEAFF. CDR3 coding DNA: TGTGCCAGCAGCTTAGCGCCGGGACAGACCGTCAACACTGAAGCTTTCTTT.

This chain links TRBV7-2 with TRBJ2-4, with unresolved D. V lost 7 bases, J lost 0 bases, and 10 bases lay in between. CDR1 and CDR2 from the germline V gene are SGHTA and FQGNSA. CDR3 length: 14 amino acids. CDR3 in amino acids: CASKDTLAKNIQYF. CDR3 sequence (DNA): TGTGCCAGCAAAGACACTCTAGCCAAAAACATTCAGTACTTC.

The chain links TRBV7-3 to TRBJ1-3; 11 bases fit TRBD1. The germline V gene encodes CDR1 SGHTA and CDR2 FQGTGA. This CDR3 comprises 16 residues. V dropped 7 bases and J dropped 4; count of bases not matched to a gene: 9. The CDR3: CASKQAGQGGGNTIYF. In DNA, the CDR3 is TGTGCCAGCAAACAGGCGGGACAGGGGGGGGGAAACACCATATATTTT.

V gene TRBV5-1 combines with J gene TRBJ2-2; 9 bases match TRBD1. The CDR3 runs 15 residues. Losses at the gene ends were 1 base for V and 4 bases for J; bases not matched to a gene: 2. Germline V gene data show CDR1 as SGHRS and CDR2 as YFSETQ. Here the CDR3 reads CASSLSTGGTGELFF. The CDR3 DNA reads TGCGCCAGCAGCTTGTCGACAGGGGGCACCGGGGAGCTGTTTTTT.

This rearrangement joins TRBV11-1 to TRBJ1-2, with a possible D match to TRBD1 (6 bases). The CDR3 length is 17 residues. CDR1 is SGHAT and CDR2 is FQDESV in the germline V gene (reference sequence). The V end lost 3 bases, the J end lost 3 bases, and 20 bases lay between the germline ends. CDR3 sequence reads: CASSLSPGEGRDYGYTF. The CDR3 coding sequence is TGTGCCAGCAGCTTGTCTCCAGGGGAGGGCCGAGACTATGGCTACACCTTC.

The chain is built from TRBV6-5 and TRBJ1-5; TRBD1 is a possible D gene (6 bases). The CDR3 totals 15 residues. With 0 bases removed from V and 4 bases from J, the gap between germline ends came to 10 bases. Germline V gene sequence: CDR1 MNHEY, CDR2 SVGAGI. CDR3 sequence reads: CASSYSDSRNQPQHF. The CDR3 bases are TGTGCCAGCAGTTACTCGGACAGTAGGAATCAGCCCCAGCATTTT.

A word on this clone: This sample includes further DNA sequences coding for the same CDR3. CDR3 sequence reads: CASSVGGGPQETQYF. The CDR3 nucleotides read TGTGCCAGCAGCGTAGGCGGGGGCCCTCAAGAGACCCAGTACTTC. The genes are TRBV9 and TRBJ2-5, with a tentative D call TRBD2 (7 bases). CDR1 is SGDLS, CDR2 YYNGEE, per germline. V lost 0 bases and J lost 2, with 11 bases in between. CDR3 length equals 15 residues.

V usage is TRBV6-6 and J usage is TRBJ2-2, with TRBD2 as a possible D gene (6 bases). The ends were cut back, 6 bases at V and 0 bases at J, with 11 bases in the middle. CDR3 length: 15 residues. CDR1 MNHNY and CDR2 SVGAGI come from the germline V gene (reference sequence). Here the CDR3 reads CASRPSGSNTGELFF. CDR3 nucleotides: TGTGCCAGCAGACCAAGCGGGTCGAACACCGGGGAGCTGTTTTTT.

In the case of this clone: At one boundary the junction diverges from the germline segment, which might be a read error. The genes are TRBV2 and TRBJ1-2; TRBD1 matches 7 bases. Germline lookup yields CDR1 SNHLY and CDR2 FYNNEI. CDR3 length equals 11 residues. The CDR3 is CASSPTGRRAF. For the CDR3, the DNA is TGTGCCAGCAGCCCGACAGGGCGCCGTGCCTTC.

V usage is TRBV10-3 and J usage is TRBJ1-5; 10 nucleotides align to TRBD1. Per the germline V gene, CDR1 is ENHRY and CDR2 is SYGVKD. The V gene end was trimmed by 3 bases and the J gene end by 4 bases; junction bases not matched to a gene: 9. The CDR3 loop spans 17 amino acids. The CDR3 region has the DNA TGTGCCATCAGTGAAAGTTTTGGGACAGGGGCAAATCAGCCCCAGCATTTT. This translates into CAISESFGTGANQPQHF.

The chain couples TRBV9 to TRBJ1-1, with 8 bases fitting TRBD1. V was clipped by 3 bases and J by 3 bases; unmatched bases: 4. The CDR3 loop spans 14 amino acids. Per germline, CDR1 SGDLS and CDR2 YYNGEE. The CDR3 reads CASSDRGRDTEAFF. In nucleotides, the CDR3 is TGTGCCAGCAGCGACAGGGGGAGGGACACTGAAGCTTTCTTT.

The chain combines TRBV7-2 with TRBJ2-1; D is perhaps TRBD1 (5 bases). V lost 4 bases to trimming and J lost 0 bases, with 10 bases between them. The CDR3 is 15 amino acids. Looked up from germline, CDR1 is SGHTA and CDR2 is FQGNSA. CDR3 DNA sequence: TGTGCCAGCAGCTCCGGACAACTCTCCTACAATGAGCAGTTCTTC. This sequence encodes CASSSGQLSYNEQFF.

This clone was detected a few times. The chain combines TRBV2 with TRBJ2-3; TRBD2 aligns across 11 bases. V dropped 5 bases and J dropped 3; count of bases not matched to a gene: 4. The CDR3 totals 15 residues. Germline V gene lookup returns CDR1 SNHLY and CDR2 FYNNEI. CDR3 protein: CASSNGLAGTDTQYF. The CDR3 nucleotides read TGTGCCAGCAGTAACGGACTAGCGGGTACAGATACGCAGTATTTT. The variable domain in full, with the rest retrieved from reference TRBV2 and TRBJ2-3, is EPEVTQTPSHQVTQMGQEVILRCVPISNHLYFYWYRQILGQKVEFLVSFYNNEISEKSEIFDDQFSVERPDGSNFTLKIRSTKLEDSAMYFCASSNGLAGTDTQYFGPGTRLTVL.

The chain combines TRBV19 with TRBJ1-2; TRBD1 agrees at 9 bases. The CDR3 loop spans 15 amino acids. V was pared by 5 bases and J by 5 bases, with 9 bases of the junction left unmatched. The V gene's germline CDR1 is LNHDA and CDR2 SQIVND (reference sequence). CDR3 protein: CASSSRDRVGYGYTF. In DNA, the CDR3 is TGTGCCAGTAGTTCACGGGACAGGGTAGGGTATGGCTACACCTTC.

This chain uses TRBV5-1 with TRBJ1-2; D is unresolved. The CDR3 runs 16 residues. In germline, CDR1 is SGHRS, CDR2 YFSETQ. Trimming left V 1 base short and J 4 bases short, with 17 bases between. Here the CDR3 DNA reads TGCGCCAGCAGCTTGAGGTTTACGGGAGACCGCTATGGCTACACCTTC. This gives the protein CASSLRFTGDRYGYTF.

This clone was counted between two and nine times. V usage is TRBV11-2 and J usage is TRBJ2-5; 7 positions match TRBD2. This CDR3 spans 13 amino acids. Per germline, CDR1 SGHAT and CDR2 FQNNGV. V was clipped by 3 bases and J by 5 bases; unmatched bases: 3. CDR3 bases: TGTGCCAGCAGCTTGGGGGGGGGTGAGACCCAGTACTTC. Protein: CASSLGGGETQYF.

The V gene is TRBV5-1, the J gene TRBJ2-6; perhaps TRBD1 as D (5 bases). Germline CDR1 and CDR2: SGHRS and YFSETQ. The length of the CDR3 is 15 residues. V lost 4 bases and J lost 4, with 12 bases in between. The CDR3, as DNA: TGCGCCAGCAGCGCGCAGGGATCGGGGGCCAACGTCCTGACTTTC. This sequence encodes CASSAQGSGANVLTF.

The CDR3 sequence is CATSTSSSGNTIYF. CDR3 in DNA: TGTGCCACCAGCACTTCGTCCTCTGGAAACACCATATATTTT. The chain uses TRBV15 and TRBJ1-3; D uncertain. Between the trimmed V and J ends, which lost 4 bases and 0 bases, there was a span of 7 bases. This CDR3 is 14 amino acids long. The germline V gene has CDR1 LNHNV and CDR2 YYDKDF (reference sequence).